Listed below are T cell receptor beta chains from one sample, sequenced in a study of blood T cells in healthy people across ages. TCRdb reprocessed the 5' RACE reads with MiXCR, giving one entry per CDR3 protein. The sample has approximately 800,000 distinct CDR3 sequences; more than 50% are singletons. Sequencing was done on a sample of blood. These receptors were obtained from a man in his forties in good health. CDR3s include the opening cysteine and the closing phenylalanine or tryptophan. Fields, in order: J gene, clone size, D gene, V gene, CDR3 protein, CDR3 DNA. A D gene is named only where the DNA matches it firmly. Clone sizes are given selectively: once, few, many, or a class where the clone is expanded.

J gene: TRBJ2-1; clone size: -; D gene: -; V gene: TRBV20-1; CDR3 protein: CSARTGSLPDHYNEQFF; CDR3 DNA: TGCAGTGCTAGGACTGGTTCTCTCCCAGACCACTACAATGAGCAGTTCTTC
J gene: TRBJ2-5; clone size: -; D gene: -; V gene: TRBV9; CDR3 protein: CASSVGARDIQETQYF; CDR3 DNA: TGTGCCAGCAGCGTAGGAGCCAGGGATATACAAGAGACCCAGTACTTC
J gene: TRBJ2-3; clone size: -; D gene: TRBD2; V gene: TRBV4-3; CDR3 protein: CASSQGVTGGINIDTQYF; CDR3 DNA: TGCGCCAGCAGCCAAGGAGTGACGGGAGGGATAAATATAGATACGCAGTATTTT
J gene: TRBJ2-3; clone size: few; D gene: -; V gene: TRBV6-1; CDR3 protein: CASRVFSTDTQYF; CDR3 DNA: TGTGCCAGCAGGGTGTTCAGCACAGATACGCAGTATTTT
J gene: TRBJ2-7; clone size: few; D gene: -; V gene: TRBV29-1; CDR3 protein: CSVEALSSYEQYF; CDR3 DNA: TGCAGCGTTGAAGCGCTGAGCTCCTACGAGCAGTACTTC
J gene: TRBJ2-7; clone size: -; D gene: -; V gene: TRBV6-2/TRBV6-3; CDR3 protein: CASSYGDRGTYEQYF; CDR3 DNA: TGTGCCAGCAGTTACGGAGATAGGGGAACCTACGAGCAGTACTTC
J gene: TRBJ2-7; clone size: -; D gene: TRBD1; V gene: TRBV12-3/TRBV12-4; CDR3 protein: CASTKRQGTYEQYF; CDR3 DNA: TGTGCCAGCACCAAGAGACAGGGGACCTACGAGCAGTACTTC
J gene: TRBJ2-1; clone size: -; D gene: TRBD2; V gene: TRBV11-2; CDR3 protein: CASSLSRLAGNEQFF; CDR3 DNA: TGTGCCAGCAGCTTAAGTAGGCTAGCGGGCAATGAGCAGTTCTTC
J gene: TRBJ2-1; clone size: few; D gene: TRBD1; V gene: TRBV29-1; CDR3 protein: CSVESVGQGYNEQFF; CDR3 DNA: TGCAGCGTTGAATCCGTGGGACAGGGCTACAATGAGCAGTTCTTC
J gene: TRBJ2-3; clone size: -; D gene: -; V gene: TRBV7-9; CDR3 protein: CASSLIRTSTDTQYF; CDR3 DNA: TGTGCCAGCAGTCTAATAAGAACCAGCACAGATACGCAGTATTTT
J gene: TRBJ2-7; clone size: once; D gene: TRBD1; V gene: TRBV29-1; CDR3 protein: CSVSGTGFPYEQYF; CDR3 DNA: TGCAGCGTTTCCGGGACAGGGTTCCCCTACGAGCAGTACTTC
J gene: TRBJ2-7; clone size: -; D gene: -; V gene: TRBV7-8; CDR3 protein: CASSLRDRQYEQYF; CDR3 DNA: TGTGCCAGCAGCCTGCGAGACAGACAATACGAGCAGTACTTC
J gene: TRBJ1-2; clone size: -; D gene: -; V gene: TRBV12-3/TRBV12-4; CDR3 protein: CASSLSGGGVAYGYTF; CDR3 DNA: TGTGCCAGCAGTTTATCCGGTGGAGGGGTGGCCTATGGCTACACCTTC
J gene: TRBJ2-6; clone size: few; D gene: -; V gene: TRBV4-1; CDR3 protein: CASSQDPYPGLGSGANVLTF; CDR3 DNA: TGCGCCAGCAGCCAAGATCCCTACCCGGGGCTAGGGTCTGGGGCCAACGTCCTGACTTTC
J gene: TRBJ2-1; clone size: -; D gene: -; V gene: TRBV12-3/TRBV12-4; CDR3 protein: CASSWGVDNEQFF; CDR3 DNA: TGTGCCAGCAGCTGGGGAGTTGACAATGAGCAGTTCTTC
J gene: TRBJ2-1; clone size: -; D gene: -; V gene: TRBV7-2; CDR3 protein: CASSTWSNNEQFF; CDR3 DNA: TGTGCCAGCAGTACGTGGAGCAACAATGAGCAGTTCTTC
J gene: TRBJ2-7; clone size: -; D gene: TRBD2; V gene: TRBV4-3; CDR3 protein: CTSSQVLGVSGSSYEQYF; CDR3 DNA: TGCACCAGCAGCCAAGTATTGGGGGTTAGCGGGAGCTCCTACGAGCAGTACTTC
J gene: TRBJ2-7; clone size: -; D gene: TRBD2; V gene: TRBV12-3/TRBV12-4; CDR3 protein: CASSRGRGGTTYEQYF; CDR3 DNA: TGTGCCAGCAGTCGGGGACGGGGAGGGACCACCTACGAGCAGTACTTC
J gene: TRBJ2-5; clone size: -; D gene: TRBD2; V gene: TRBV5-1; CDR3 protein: CASSAGTSGGRQETQYF; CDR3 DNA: TGCGCCAGCAGCGCCGGGACTAGCGGGGGGCGCCAAGAGACCCAGTACTTC
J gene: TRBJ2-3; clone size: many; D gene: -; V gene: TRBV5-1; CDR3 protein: CASSYQTNPTDTQYF; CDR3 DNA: TGCGCCAGCAGTTACCAGACGAACCCCACAGATACGCAGTATTTT
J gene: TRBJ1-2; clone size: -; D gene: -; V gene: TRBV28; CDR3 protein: CAWERNYGYTF; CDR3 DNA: TGTGCCTGGGAGCGGAACTATGGCTACACCTTC
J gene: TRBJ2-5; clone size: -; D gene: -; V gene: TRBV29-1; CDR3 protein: CSVEDGEETQYF; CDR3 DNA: TGCAGCGTTGAAGATGGAGAAGAGACCCAGTACTTC
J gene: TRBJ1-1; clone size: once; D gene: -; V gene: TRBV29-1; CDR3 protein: CSAGSYTEAFF; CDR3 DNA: TGCAGCGCCGGCAGCTACACTGAAGCTTTCTTT
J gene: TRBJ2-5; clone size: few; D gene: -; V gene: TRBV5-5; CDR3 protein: CASRSGTPETQYF; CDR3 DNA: TGTGCCAGCAGATCCGGGACACCAGAGACCCAGTACTTC
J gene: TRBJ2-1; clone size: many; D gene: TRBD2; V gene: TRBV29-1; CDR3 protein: CSVRRSEVLGGIMGSYNEQFF; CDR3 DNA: TGCAGCGTTAGAAGGAGTGAGGTGTTGGGGGGGATAATGGGGTCCTACAATGAGCAGTTCTTC
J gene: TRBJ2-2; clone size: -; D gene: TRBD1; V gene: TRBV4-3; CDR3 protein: CASSQPTGVTGELFF; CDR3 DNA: TGCGCCAGCAGCCAACCGACAGGGGTCACCGGGGAGCTGTTTTTT